Listed below are T cell receptor beta chains from one sample, sequenced in a study of CD8+ T cells in alopecia areata. The protocol was immunoSEQ multiplex PCR, while the TCRdb copy is restricted to in-frame clones and leaves out a portion. The sample carries more than 200,000 clones, under 70% recorded once. The sample here was CD4+ T cells sorted from blood, taken at week 0. These receptors were obtained from a human donor with alopecia areata. The CDR3 runs from the conserved cysteine through the conserved F or W.

CDR3 length | J gene | V gene | CDR3 protein
14 | TRBJ1-2 | TRBV6-5 | CASSGDRGLYGYTF
16 | TRBJ2-5 | TRBV9 | CASSVAPRGEQETQYF
15 | TRBJ2-4 | TRBV29-1 | CSVELGSRSKNIQYF
15 | TRBJ1-1 | TRBV5-6 | CASSRRGGTGTEAFF
12 | TRBJ2-7 | TRBV29-1 | CSVAPSAHEQYF
14 | TRBJ2-5 | TRBV2 | CASSVWTGVETQYF
15 | TRBJ1-5 | TRBV4-1 | CASSQRDRGGQPQHF
13 | TRBJ1-5 | TRBV30 | CAWSVGAGRPQHF
15 | TRBJ2-1 | TRBV27 | CASSGTSGGAHEQFF
11 | TRBJ1-2 | TRBV30 | CAWSVSHGYTF
13 | TRBJ2-3 | TRBV7-9 | CASTTAGTDTQYF
16 | TRBJ2-1 | TRBV4-1 | CASSQDKWGDYNEQFF
12 | TRBJ2-5 | TRBV14 | CASSRGEETQYF
12 | TRBJ2-3 | TRBV29-1 | CSVKEGADTQYF
12 | TRBJ2-3 | TRBV29-1 | CSVGQATDTQYF
12 | TRBJ2-1 | TRBV5-1 | CASSLQENEQFF
14 | TRBJ2-1 | TRBV7-9 | CASSSASSYNEQFF
18 | TRBJ2-6 | TRBV25-1 | CASSHGDRGVAGANVLTF
15 | TRBJ1-4 | TRBV7-2 | CASSPYRGTNEKLFF
17 | TRBJ2-6 | TRBV30 | CAWRPGHSFSGANVLTF
14 | TRBJ1-1 | TRBV19 | CASSIPGPNTEAFF
10 | TRBJ2-3 | TRBV2 | CASKAYTQYF
13 | TRBJ1-2 | TRBV6-1 | CASSGHLKHGYTF
13 | TRBJ2-3 | TRBV27 | CASKDRVTDTQYF
15 | TRBJ1-4 | TRBV23-1 | CASSPSGGGSEKLFF
15 | TRBJ1-6 | TRBV6-6 | CASSTTGDRNSPLHF
14 | TRBJ1-1 | TRBV2 | CASSLDRPNTEAFF
13 | TRBJ2-7 | TRBV2 | CASRQGGPNEQYF
15 | TRBJ1-5 | TRBV30 | CAWSVPGRRDQPQHF
13 | TRBJ2-5 | TRBV7-3 | CASSLQSQETQYF
14 | TRBJ1-1 | TRBV27 | CASSPGGRGREAFF
14 | TRBJ2-1 | TRBV7-7 | CASSLAGGYNEQFF
15 | TRBJ1-2 | TRBV5-6 | CASSPESRGSYGYTF
16 | TRBJ1-1 | TRBV30 | CAWSAWDGQGGTEAFF
14 | TRBJ2-5 | TRBV10-3 | CATIAGDGQETQYF
12 | TRBJ2-4 | TRBV6-6 | CASSAQSHVQYF
14 | TRBJ2-2 | TRBV4-2 | CASSQDIVPGELFF
14 | TRBJ2-5 | TRBV15 | CATSTSGIQETQYF
10 | TRBJ1-2 | TRBV30 | CAWGGNGYTF
14 | TRBJ2-1 | TRBV30 | CAWSRDTTGDEQFF
14 | TRBJ2-7 | TRBV25-1 | CASSETGRGYEQYF
13 | TRBJ1-2 | TRBV29-1 | CSVGDRGDYGYTF
15 | TRBJ1-4 | TRBV7-2 | CASSFYTGGNEKLFF
13 | TRBJ2-7 | TRBV5-1 | CASSPTGDYEQYF
15 | TRBJ1-2 | TRBV4-3 | CASSQPDRPNYGYTF
12 | TRBJ2-7 | TRBV29-1 | CSVLDGSNEQYF
11 | TRBJ1-1 | TRBV29-1 | CSGTENTEAFF
12 | TRBJ2-7 | TRBV7-2 | CASSSHGNEQYF
13 | TRBJ2-1 | TRBV7-8 | CASSSEGWGQQFF
15 | TRBJ2-5 | TRBV7-3 | CASSLGSPSQETQYF
13 | TRBJ1-1 | TRBV5-1 | CASSLTGNFGAFF
14 | TRBJ2-7 | TRBV6-5 | CASGGAGGHYEQYF
13 | TRBJ2-7 | TRBV11-2 | CASTLIRDHEQYF
14 | TRBJ2-7 | TRBV6-6 | CASRLGQGSYEQYF
15 | TRBJ2-3 | TRBV27 | CASSQDRLYTDTQYF
12 | TRBJ2-7 | TRBV12-5 | CASGLVRDEQYF
16 | TRBJ2-2 | TRBV7-2 | CASSSHGTGLTGELFF
16 | TRBJ2-6 | TRBV25-1 | CASSAPGIAGANVLTF
13 | TRBJ2-7 | TRBV4-3 | CASSQVRYYEQYF